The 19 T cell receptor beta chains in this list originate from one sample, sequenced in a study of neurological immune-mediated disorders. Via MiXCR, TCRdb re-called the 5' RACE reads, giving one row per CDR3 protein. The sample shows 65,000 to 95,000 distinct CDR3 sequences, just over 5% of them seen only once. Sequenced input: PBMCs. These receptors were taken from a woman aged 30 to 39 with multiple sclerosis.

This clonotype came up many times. The CDR3 DNA sequence: TGCAGTGCTAGGGGCGCGGGTAGCGGGGGGGCCTACACCGGGGAGCTGTTTTTT. Residues: CSARGAGSGGAYTGELFF. The chain links TRBV20-1 to TRBJ2-2; 11 bases map to TRBD2. Trimming at V came to 3 bases and at J to 3 bases, leaving 12 bases not matched to a gene. Germline assignment: CDR1 DFQATT and CDR2 SNEGSKA (reference sequence). CDR3 length equals 18 residues.

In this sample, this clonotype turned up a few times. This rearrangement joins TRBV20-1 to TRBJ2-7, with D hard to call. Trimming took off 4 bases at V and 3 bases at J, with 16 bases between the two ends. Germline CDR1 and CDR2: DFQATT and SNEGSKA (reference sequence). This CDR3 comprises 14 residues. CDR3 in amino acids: CSATSPLRFYEQYF. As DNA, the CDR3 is TGCAGTGCTACCAGCCCACTGCGGTTCTACGAGCAGTACTTC.

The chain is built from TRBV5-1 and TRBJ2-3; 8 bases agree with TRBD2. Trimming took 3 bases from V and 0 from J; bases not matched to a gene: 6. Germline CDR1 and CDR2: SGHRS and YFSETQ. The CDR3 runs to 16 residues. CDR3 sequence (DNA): TGCGCCAGCAGCTCCGGGGGGGGTGCTAGCACAGATACGCAGTATTTT. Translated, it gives CASSSGGGASTDTQYF.

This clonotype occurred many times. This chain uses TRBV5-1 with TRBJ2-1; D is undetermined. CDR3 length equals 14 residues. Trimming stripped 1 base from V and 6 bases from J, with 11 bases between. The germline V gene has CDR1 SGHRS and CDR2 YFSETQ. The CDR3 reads CASSLSGLGNEQFF. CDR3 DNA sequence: TGCGCCAGCAGCTTGTCGGGTTTGGGCAATGAGCAGTTCTTC.

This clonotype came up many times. In DNA, the CDR3 is TGCAGTGCTAGAGATTCCGGGACAGATACGCAGTATTTT. Its translation is CSARDSGTDTQYF. V is TRBV20-1 and J is TRBJ2-3; no clear D. Germline CDR1 reads DFQATT; CDR2 reads SNEGSKA (reference sequence). CDR3 length equals 13 residues. Between the trimmed V and J ends, which lost 0 bases and 3 bases, there was a span of 7 bases.

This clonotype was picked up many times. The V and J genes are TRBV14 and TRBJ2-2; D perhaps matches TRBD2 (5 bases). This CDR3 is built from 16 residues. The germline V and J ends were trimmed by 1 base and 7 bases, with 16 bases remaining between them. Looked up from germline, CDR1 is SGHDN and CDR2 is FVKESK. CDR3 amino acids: CASSQVHGVPGGELFF. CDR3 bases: TGTGCCAGCAGCCAAGTTCACGGGGTCCCAGGCGGGGAGCTGTTTTTT.

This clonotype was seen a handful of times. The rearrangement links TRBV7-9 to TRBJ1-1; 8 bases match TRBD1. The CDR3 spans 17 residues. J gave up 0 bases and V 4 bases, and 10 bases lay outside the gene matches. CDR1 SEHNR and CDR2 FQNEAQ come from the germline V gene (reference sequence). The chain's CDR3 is CASSSRTGYQMNTEAFF. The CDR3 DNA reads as TGTGCCAGCAGCTCTAGGACAGGGTACCAGATGAACACTGAAGCTTTCTTT. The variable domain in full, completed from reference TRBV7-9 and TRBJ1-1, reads DTGVSQNPRHKITKRGQNVTFRCDPISEHNRLYWYRQTLGQGPEFLTYFQNEAQLEKSRLLSDRFSAERPKGSFSTLEIQRTEQGDSAMYLCASSSRTGYQMNTEAFFGQGTRLTVV.

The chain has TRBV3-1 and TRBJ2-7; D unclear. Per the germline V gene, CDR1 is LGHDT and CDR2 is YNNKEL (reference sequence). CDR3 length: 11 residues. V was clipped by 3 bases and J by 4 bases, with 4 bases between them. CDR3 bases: TGTGCCAGCAGCCATCGTTACGAGCAGTACTTC. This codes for CASSHRYEQYF.

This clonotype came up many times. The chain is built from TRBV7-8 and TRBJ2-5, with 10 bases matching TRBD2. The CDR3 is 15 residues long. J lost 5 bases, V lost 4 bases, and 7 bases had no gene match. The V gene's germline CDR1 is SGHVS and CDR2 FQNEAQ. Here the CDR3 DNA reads TGTGCCAGCAGCTCAAGCGGGGGGGCCTTTGAGACCCAGTACTTC. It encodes CASSSSGGAFETQYF.

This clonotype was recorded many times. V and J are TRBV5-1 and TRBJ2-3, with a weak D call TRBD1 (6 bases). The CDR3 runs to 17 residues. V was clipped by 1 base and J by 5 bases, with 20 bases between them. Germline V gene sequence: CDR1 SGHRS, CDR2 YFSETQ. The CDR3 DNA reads TGCGCCAGCAGCTTGTCTTCGGCCAAAACGGGACAAGATACGCAGTATTTT. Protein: CASSLSSAKTGQDTQYF.

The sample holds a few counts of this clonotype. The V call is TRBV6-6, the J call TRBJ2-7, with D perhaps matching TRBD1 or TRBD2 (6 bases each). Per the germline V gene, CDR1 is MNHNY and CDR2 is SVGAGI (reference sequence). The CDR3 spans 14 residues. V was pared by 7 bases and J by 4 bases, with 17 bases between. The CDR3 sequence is CASNLGGRGYEQYF. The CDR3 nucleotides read TGTGCCAGCAACCTAGGGGGACGGGGGTACGAGCAGTACTTC.

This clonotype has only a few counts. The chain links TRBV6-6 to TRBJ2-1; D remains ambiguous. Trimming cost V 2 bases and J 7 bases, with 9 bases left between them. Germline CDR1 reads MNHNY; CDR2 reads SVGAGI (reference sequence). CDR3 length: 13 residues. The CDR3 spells CASSYAPANEQFF. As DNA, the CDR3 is TGTGCCAGCAGTTACGCCCCCGCTAATGAGCAGTTCTTC.

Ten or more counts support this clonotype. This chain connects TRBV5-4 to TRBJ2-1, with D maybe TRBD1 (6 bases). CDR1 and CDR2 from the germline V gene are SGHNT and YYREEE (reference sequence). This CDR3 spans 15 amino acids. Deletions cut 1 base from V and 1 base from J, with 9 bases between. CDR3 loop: CASSLLGGSYNEQFF. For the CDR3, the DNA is TGTGCCAGCAGCTTGTTAGGGGGATCCTACAATGAGCAGTTCTTC.

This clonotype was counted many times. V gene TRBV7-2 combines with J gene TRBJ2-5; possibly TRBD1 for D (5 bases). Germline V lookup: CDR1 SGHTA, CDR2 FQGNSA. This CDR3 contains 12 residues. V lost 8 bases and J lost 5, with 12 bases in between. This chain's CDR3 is CASGSAGETQYF. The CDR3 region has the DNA TGTGCCAGCGGCTCGGCAGGGGAGACCCAGTACTTC.

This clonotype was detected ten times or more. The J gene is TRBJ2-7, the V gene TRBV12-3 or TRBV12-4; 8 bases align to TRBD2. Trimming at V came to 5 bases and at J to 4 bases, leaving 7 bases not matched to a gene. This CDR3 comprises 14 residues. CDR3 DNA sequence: TGTGCCAGCAGTACTAGCGGAAGAAAGTACGAGCAGTACTTC. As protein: CASSTSGRKYEQYF.

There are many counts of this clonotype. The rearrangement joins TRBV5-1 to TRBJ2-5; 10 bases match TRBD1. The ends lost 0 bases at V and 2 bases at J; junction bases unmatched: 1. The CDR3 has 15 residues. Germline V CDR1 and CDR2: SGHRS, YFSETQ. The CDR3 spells CASSLGQGAQETQYF. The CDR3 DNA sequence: TGCGCCAGCAGCTTGGGACAGGGGGCACAAGAGACCCAGTACTTC. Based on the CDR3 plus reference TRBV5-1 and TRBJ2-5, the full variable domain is KAGVTQTPRYLIKTRGQQVTLSCSPISGHRSVSWYQQTPGQGLQFLFEYFSETQRNKGNFPGRFSGRQFSNSRSEMNVSTLELGDSALYLCASSLGQGAQETQYFGPGTRLLVL.

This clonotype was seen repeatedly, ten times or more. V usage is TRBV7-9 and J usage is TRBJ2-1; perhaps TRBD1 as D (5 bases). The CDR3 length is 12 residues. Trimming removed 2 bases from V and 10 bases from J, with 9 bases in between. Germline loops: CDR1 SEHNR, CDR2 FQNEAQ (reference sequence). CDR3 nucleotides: TGTGCCAGCAGCTTATCAGGGCTGGAGCAGTTCTTC. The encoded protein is CASSLSGLEQFF. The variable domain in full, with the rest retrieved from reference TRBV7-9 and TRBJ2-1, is DTGVSQNPRHKITKRGQNVTFRCDPISEHNRLYWYRQTLGQGPEFLTYFQNEAQLEKSRLLSDRFSAERPKGSFSTLEIQRTEQGDSAMYLCASSLSGLEQFFGPGTRLTVL.

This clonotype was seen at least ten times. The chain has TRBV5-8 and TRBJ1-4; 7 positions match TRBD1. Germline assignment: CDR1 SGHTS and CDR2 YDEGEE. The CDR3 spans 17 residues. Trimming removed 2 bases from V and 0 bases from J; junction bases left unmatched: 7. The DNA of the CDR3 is TGTGCCAGCAGCTTCTTACAGGGGACAGCAACTAATGAAAAACTGTTTTTT. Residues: CASSFLQGTATNEKLFF.

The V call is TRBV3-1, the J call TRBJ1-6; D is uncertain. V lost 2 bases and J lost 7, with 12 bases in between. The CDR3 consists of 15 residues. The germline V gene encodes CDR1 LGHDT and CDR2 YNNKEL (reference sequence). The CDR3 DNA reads TGTGCCAGCAGCCAAACTCCCTGGCAAAATTCACCCCTCCACTTT. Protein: CASSQTPWQNSPLHF.